A single sample gave rise to the 14 T cell receptor beta chains below, sequenced in a study of blood T cell repertoires in COVID-19. Assay: immunoSEQ multiplex PCR; the TCRdb copy retains only in-frame clones and omits some. This table holds about 230,000 clones, 86% found once. Source material: PBMCs or T cells enriched from blood (not recorded which). The receptors were sampled from a woman in her 50s in a cohort exposed to, infected with or recovered from COVID-19 (not recorded which).

The chain employs TRBV5-5 and TRBJ2-5, with D possibly TRBD2 on 5 matching bases. This CDR3 region has 16 residues. The V gene lost 1 base and the J gene lost 5 bases, with 18 bases spanning the gap. CDR1 and CDR2 (germline): SGHKS, YYEKEE (reference sequence). CDR3 protein: CASSLLRRAVPETQYF. The DNA for the CDR3 is TGTGCCAGCAGCTTGCTCCGGCGGGCGGTCCCCGAGACCCAGTACTTC.

The chain is built from TRBV27 and TRBJ2-3, with 7 bases fitting TRBD2. The CDR3 spans 16 residues. In germline, CDR1 is MNHEY, CDR2 SMNVEV (reference sequence). The J segment lost 2 bases and the V segment lost 2 bases, leaving 7 bases of the junction unmatched. CDR3 nucleotide sequence: TGTGCCAGCAGTTTACGGTGGGGGGGGTCCACAGATACGCAGTATTTT. It translates to CASSLRWGGSTDTQYF.

The rearrangement joins TRBV7-2 to TRBJ1-4; D is undetermined. This CDR3 contains 15 residues. The ends were cut back, 4 bases at V and 4 bases at J, with 13 bases in the middle. Germline V gene data show CDR1 as SGHTA and CDR2 as FQGNSA. The CDR3: CASSSRPSLNEKLFF. The CDR3 nucleotides are TGTGCCAGCAGCTCCCGCCCTAGTCTTAATGAAAAACTGTTTTTT.

V and J are TRBV5-8 and TRBJ1-3; unclear D gene. The V end was cut by 6 bases, the J end by 1 base, with 11 bases between. There are 14 residues in the CDR3. Germline-derived CDR1 and CDR2 are SGHTS and YDEGEE. The CDR3 coding sequence is TGTGCCAGCAAACCCGGGGTGTCTGGAAACACCATATATTTT. It yields the protein CASKPGVSGNTIYF.

The genes are TRBV4-1 and TRBJ2-1; weak D call: TRBD2 (5 bases). In germline, CDR1 is MGHRA, CDR2 YSYEKL. CDR3 length: 14 amino acids. Trimming took 0 bases from V and 10 from J, leaving 13 bases between them. CDR3 coding DNA: TGCGCCAGCAGCCAAGAATGGCTAGCAGGAGAGCAGTTCTTC. It encodes CASSQEWLAGEQFF.

The chain couples TRBV5-5 to TRBJ1-5, with a possible D match to TRBD1 (5 bases). Germline values: CDR1 SGHKS, CDR2 YYEKEE (reference sequence). This CDR3 spans 14 amino acids. The V and J ends lost 5 bases and 5 bases respectively, with 14 bases between them. The CDR3 region is CASSPRWGDQPQHF. CDR3 coding DNA: TGTGCCAGCAGTCCCCGCTGGGGGGATCAGCCCCAGCATTTT. The variable domain in full, completed from reference TRBV5-5 and TRBJ1-5, reads DAGVTQSPTHLIKTRGQQVTLRCSPISGHKSVSWYQQVLGQGPQFIFQYYEKEERGRGNFPDRFSARQFPNYSSELNVNALLLGDSALYLCASSPRWGDQPQHFGDGTRLSIL.

This clone showed up just a few times. The genes are TRBV7-9 and TRBJ1-5, with 7 bases that match TRBD1. The CDR3 loop spans 15 amino acids. The ends lost 2 bases at V and 2 bases at J; junction bases unmatched: 3. Germline V CDR1 and CDR2: SEHNR, FQNEAQ (reference sequence). The CDR3, as DNA: TGTGCCAGCAGCTTACAGGGGGGCGGCAATCAGCCCCAGCATTTT. Its protein product is CASSLQGGGNQPQHF.

V is TRBV5-1 and J is TRBJ1-2; 7 nucleotides agree with TRBD1. The junction had 13 bases not matched to a gene; V was cut back by 2 bases and J by 6 bases. Germline CDR1 reads SGHRS; CDR2 reads YFSETQ. The CDR3 length is 16 residues. The DNA of the CDR3 is TGCGCCAGCAGCTTAACCTACACAGGGGCAGGCGATGGCTACACCTTC. The encoded protein is CASSLTYTGAGDGYTF.

This clone was seen only once. The gene calls are TRBV19 and TRBJ1-4; 8 bases map to TRBD1. The CDR3 covers 15 residues. Germline V gene lookup returns CDR1 LNHDA and CDR2 SQIVND (reference sequence). After removal of 4 bases from V and 3 bases from J, the junction contained 4 bases not matched to a gene. Here the CDR3 DNA reads TGTGCCAGTAGTACCGGACAGGGTCCTAATGAAAAACTGTTTTTT. It translates to CASSTGQGPNEKLFF.

The J gene is TRBJ2-1, the V gene TRBV5-1; 15 bases map to TRBD2. The germline gives CDR1 SGHRS, CDR2 YFSETQ. The CDR3 runs 21 residues. With V trimmed by 0 bases and J by 4 bases, 14 bases remained unmatched. The CDR3 region is CASSLVLSLGTSGGSYNEQFF. The CDR3 coding sequence is TGCGCCAGCAGCTTGGTATTATCGCTGGGGACTAGCGGGGGGTCGTACAATGAGCAGTTCTTC. The full variable domain, its missing parts supplied by reference TRBV5-1 and TRBJ2-1, is KAGVTQTPRYLIKTRGQQVTLSCSPISGHRSVSWYQQTPGQGLQFLFEYFSETQRNKGNFPGRFSGRQFSNSRSEMNVSTLELGDSALYLCASSLVLSLGTSGGSYNEQFFGPGTRLTVL.

The V gene is TRBV10-3, the J gene TRBJ1-2, with 11 bases aligning to TRBD1. J was trimmed by 7 bases and V by 7 bases; bases with no gene match: 5. The CDR3 extends over 13 amino acids. Germline V gene data show CDR1 as ENHRY and CDR2 as SYGVKD. The CDR3 region is CAINGQGAGGYTF. In nucleotides, the CDR3 is TGTGCCATCAACGGACAGGGGGCGGGTGGCTACACCTTC.

This CDR3 is CAWRTAGFGYTF. For the CDR3, the DNA is TGTGCCTGGAGGACTGCCGGGTTTGGCTACACCTTC. This rearrangement joins TRBV30 to TRBJ1-2; D uncertain. This CDR3 comprises 12 residues. Germline V gene data show CDR1 as GTSNPN and CDR2 as SVGIG (reference sequence). The V and J ends lost 3 bases and 7 bases respectively, with 12 bases between them.

CDR3 in DNA: TGTGCCAGCAGCGCTGGGACAGGGGAGGGTATGGGCAATGAGCAGTTCTTC. Protein: CASSAGTGEGMGNEQFF. V usage is TRBV9 and J usage is TRBJ2-1, with 10 bases matching TRBD1. J was trimmed by 6 bases and V by 3 bases; bases with no gene match: 12. CDR3 length: 17 residues. Germline V lookup: CDR1 SGDLS, CDR2 YYNGEE. Using reference TRBV9 and TRBJ2-1 for the parts outside the CDR3, the full variable domain is DSGVTQTPKHLITATGQRVTLRCSPRSGDLSVYWYQQSLDQGLQFLIQYYNGEERAKGNILERFSAQQFPDLHSELNLSSLELGDSALYFCASSAGTGEGMGNEQFFGPGTRLTVL.

The V and J genes are TRBV10-1 and TRBJ2-2; the D is unclear. The germline CDR1 and CDR2 sequences are WNHNN and SYGVQD (reference sequence). The CDR3 is 13 amino acids. V was trimmed by 3 bases and J by 5 bases, leaving 7 bases between them. CDR3 protein: CASSEVRTGELFF. The CDR3 nucleotides read TGCGCCAGCAGTGAAGTCAGAACCGGGGAGCTGTTTTTT.